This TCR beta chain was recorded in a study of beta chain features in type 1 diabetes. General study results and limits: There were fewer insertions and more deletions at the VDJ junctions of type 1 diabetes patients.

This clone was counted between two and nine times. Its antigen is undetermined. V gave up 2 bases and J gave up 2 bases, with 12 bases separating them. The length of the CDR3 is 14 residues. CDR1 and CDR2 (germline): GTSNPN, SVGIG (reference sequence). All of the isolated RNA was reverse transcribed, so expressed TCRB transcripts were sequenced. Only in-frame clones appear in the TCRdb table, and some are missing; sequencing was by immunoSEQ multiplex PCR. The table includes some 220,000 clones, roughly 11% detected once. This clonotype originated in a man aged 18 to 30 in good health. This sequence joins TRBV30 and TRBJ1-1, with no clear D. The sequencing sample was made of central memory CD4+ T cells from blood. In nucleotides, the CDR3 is TGTGCCTGGAGTTACCAACGGGCCAACACTGAAGCTTTCTTT. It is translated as CAWSYQRANTEAFF.